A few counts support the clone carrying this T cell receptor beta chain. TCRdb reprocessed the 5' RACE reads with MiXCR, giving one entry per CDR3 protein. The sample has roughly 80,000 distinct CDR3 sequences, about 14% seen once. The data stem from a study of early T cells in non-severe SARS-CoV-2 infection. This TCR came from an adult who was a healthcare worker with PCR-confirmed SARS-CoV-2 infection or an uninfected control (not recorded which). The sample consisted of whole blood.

The CDR3 region has the DNA TGCAGCGGTAAACGGGACCTTCTGACGGCAGATACGCAGTATTTT. Translated, it gives CSGKRDLLTADTQYF. The chain links TRBV29-1 to TRBJ2-3; D might be TRBD1 or TRBD2, each matching 5 bases. Trimming pared 7 bases from V and 4 bases from J, leaving 21 bases between. From germline, CDR1 is SQVTM and CDR2 ANQGSEA. The CDR3 contains 15 residues.